This TCR beta chain was observed in a study of cytomegalovirus exposure and HLA in healthy donors. The overall study: Among about 200 million T cells, an earlier analysis found 117 million unique TCR beta sequences. Study-wide findings and caveats: Researchers reported that a few CMV-associated chains were confirmed in vitro as CMV antigen-specific.

Primers included in the PCR were 60 Vbeta and 13 Jbeta primers. Data came from immunoSEQ multiplex PCR; TCRdb stores just in-frame clones and leaves some out. The repertoire holds about 99,000 clones, with about 78% as singletons. This CDR3 contains 15 residues. This clone has a handful of counts. The target antigen is unknown. The chain has TRBV21-1 and TRBJ1-5. TRBV21-1 is given as a pseudogene. The TCR was taken from a man in his forties in good health and CMV-seronegative. The sample taken for sequencing was PBMCs. The CDR3 DNA follows: TGTGCCAGCAGACTTCCTCGGGGTAGCAATCAGCCCCAGCATTTT. This sequence encodes CASRLPRGSNQPQHF.